This TCR beta chain was sequenced in a study of CD8+CD57+ T cells in acquired aplastic anemia. Whole-study context: DNA from sorted CD4+ and CD8+ cells averaged around 3 ug.

This clonotype was seen a single time. Antigen specificity is unknown. According to the study, genomic DNA was the template for TCR beta VDJ and CDR3 profiling. TCRdb re-analysed the reads in MiXCR, keeping a single row per CDR3 protein. The sample records 120,000 or so distinct CDR3 sequences, 50% to 60% being singletons. It was patients with CD8+CD57+ cell expansion by flow cytometry who were chosen for sequencing. Findings and limits, study-wide: Patients and controls were not found to differ significantly in CD8+ Simpson's diversity. Both patients and controls carried the same twenty-nine CD8+ CDR3 sequences.

Input material: sorted CD4+, CD8+, or CD8+CD57+ T cells (not recorded which) from PBMCs. This clonotype was sampled from a human donor with aplastic anemia.

The CDR3 DNA sequence: TGCAGTCTTAGCGGGGCCTACAATGAGCAGTTCTTC. Protein: CSLSGAYNEQFF. The chain couples TRBV29-1 to TRBJ2-1, with TRBD2 matching over 8 bases. Germline CDR1 SQVTM, CDR2 ANQGSEA. This CDR3 spans 12 amino acids.